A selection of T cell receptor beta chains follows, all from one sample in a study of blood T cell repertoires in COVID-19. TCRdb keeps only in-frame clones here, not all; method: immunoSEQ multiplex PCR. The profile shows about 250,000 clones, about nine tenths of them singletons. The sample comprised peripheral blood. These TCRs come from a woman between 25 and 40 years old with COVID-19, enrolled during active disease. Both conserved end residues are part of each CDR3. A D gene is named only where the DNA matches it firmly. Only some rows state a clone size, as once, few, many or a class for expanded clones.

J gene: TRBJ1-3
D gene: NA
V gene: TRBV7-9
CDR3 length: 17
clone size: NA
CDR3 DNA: TGTGCCAGCAGCCGACTGACCTTACCCAACTCTGGAAACACCATATATTTT
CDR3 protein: CASSRLTLPNSGNTIYF

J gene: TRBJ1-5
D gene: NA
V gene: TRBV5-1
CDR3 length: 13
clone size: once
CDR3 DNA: TGCGCCAGCAGCTTGCGTGGGCCTGAGCCCCAGCATTTT
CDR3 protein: CASSLRGPEPQHF

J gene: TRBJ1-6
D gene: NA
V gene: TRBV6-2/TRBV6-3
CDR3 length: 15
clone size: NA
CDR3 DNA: TGTGCCAGCAGTTACGGGACACCGCTTAATTCACCCCTCCACTTT
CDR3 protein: CASSYGTPLNSPLHF

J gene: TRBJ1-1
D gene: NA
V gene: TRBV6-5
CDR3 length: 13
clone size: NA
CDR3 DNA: TGTGCCAGCAGCACCGACAGGATCACTGAAGCTTTCTTT
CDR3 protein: CASSTDRITEAFF

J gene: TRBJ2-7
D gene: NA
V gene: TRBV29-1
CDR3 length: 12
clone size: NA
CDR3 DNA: TGCAGCGTTGGCGCGGCTGCCTACGAGCAGTACTTC
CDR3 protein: CSVGAAAYEQYF

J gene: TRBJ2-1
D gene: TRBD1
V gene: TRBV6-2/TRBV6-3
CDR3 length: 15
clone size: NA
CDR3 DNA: TGTGCCAGCACCCCCCCTGGGACAGGGTATCTTGAGCAGTTCTTC
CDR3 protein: CASTPPGTGYLEQFF

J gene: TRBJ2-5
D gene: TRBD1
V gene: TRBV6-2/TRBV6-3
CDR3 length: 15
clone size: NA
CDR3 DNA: TGTGCCAGCAGTTACTATGGACAGGGGGTACGGACCCAGTACTTC
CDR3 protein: CASSYYGQGVRTQYF

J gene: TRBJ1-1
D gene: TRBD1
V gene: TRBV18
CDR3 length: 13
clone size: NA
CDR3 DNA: TGTGCCAGCTCTAGACAGGGGGCGGCTGAAGCTTTCTTT
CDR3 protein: CASSRQGAAEAFF

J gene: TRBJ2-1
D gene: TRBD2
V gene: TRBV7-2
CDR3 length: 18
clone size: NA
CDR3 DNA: TGTGCCAGCAGCTTAGGGGGGACTAGCGGGAGTCACTACAATGAGCAGTTCTTC
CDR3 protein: CASSLGGTSGSHYNEQFF

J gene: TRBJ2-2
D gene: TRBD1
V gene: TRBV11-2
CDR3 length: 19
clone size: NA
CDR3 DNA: TGTGCCAGCAGCTTAGCGGGGGCTACCAGGGGGCCCCCGGACGGGGAGCTGTTTTTT
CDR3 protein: CASSLAGATRGPPDGELFF

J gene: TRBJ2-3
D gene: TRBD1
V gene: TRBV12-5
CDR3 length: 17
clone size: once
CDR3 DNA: TGTGCTAGTGGTTCCCCGACAGGGCCCACACACACAGATACGCAGTATTTT
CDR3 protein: CASGSPTGPTHTDTQYF

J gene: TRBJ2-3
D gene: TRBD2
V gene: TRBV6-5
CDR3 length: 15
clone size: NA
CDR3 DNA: TGTGCCAGCAGTTACTCAGCGGGGTTCACAGATACGCAGTATTTT
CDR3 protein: CASSYSAGFTDTQYF

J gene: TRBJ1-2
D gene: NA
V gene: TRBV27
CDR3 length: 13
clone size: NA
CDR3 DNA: TGTGCCAGCAGTGACACCCGTAACTATGGCTACACCTTC
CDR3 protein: CASSDTRNYGYTF

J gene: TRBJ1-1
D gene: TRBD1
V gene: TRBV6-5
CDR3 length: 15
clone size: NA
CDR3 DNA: TGTGCCAGCAGTTACTACACAGGGGTGGGCACTGAAGCTTTCTTT
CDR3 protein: CASSYYTGVGTEAFF

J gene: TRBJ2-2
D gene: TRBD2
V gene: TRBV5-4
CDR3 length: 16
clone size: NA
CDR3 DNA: TGTGCCAGCAGCCCCTTAGCGGGAGGGGGGACCGGGGAGCTGTTTTTT
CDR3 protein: CASSPLAGGGTGELFF

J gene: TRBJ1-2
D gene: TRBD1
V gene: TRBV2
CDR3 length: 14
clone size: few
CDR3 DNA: TGTGCCAGCAGCGGAGACACAGGGGCCTATGGCTACACCTTC
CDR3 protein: CASSGDTGAYGYTF

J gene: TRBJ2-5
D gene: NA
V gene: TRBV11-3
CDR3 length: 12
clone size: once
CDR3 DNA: TGTGCCAGCAGCTTAGTGCGAGGGACCCAGTACTTC
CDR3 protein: CASSLVRGTQYF